These 7 T cell receptor beta chains were sequenced from one sample in a study of shared clonotypes between healthy human individuals. Profiled with immunoSEQ multiplex PCR; TCRdb holds only in-frame clones, not every one. The sample lists some 2.1 million clones; roughly 95% were seen once. Specimen: naive CD4+ T cells sorted from blood. Stated subset: CD45RA+ positively selected. The source of these receptors is a young man in good health.

The chain has TRBV6-6 and TRBJ1-2; weak D call: TRBD1 (6 bases). The CDR3 spans 14 residues. Trimming left V 0 bases short and J 3 bases short, with 8 bases between. Germline V gene sequence: CDR1 MNHNY, CDR2 SVGAGI (reference sequence). In DNA, the CDR3 is TGTGCCAGCAGTTACTCGGGGGCCGACTATGGCTACACCTTC. Translating gives CASSYSGADYGYTF.

The chain links TRBV9 to TRBJ2-7; no firm D call. Per germline, CDR1 SGDLS and CDR2 YYNGEE. Trimming removed 0 bases from V and 0 bases from J, with 10 bases in between. This CDR3 has 15 residues. CDR3 sequence (DNA): TGTGCCAGCAGCGTAGGCCGATCGAGCTCCTACGAGCAGTACTTC. It specifies CASSVGRSSSYEQYF.

J is TRBJ1-2 and V is TRBV7-2; TRBD1 might be the D (5 bases). Germline V gene lookup returns CDR1 SGHTA and CDR2 FQGNSA. V lost 3 bases to trimming and J lost 4 bases, with 9 bases between them. The CDR3 is made up of 13 amino acids. The CDR3 region has the DNA TGTGCCAGCAGCTTGCAGGGAGGCTATGGCTACACCTTC. Translation: CASSLQGGYGYTF.

The chain carries TRBV6-5 and TRBJ2-1, with 7 bases fitting TRBD2. The CDR3 consists of 14 residues. The ends lost 0 bases at V and 7 bases at J; junction bases unmatched: 3. Germline values: CDR1 MNHEY, CDR2 SVGAGI. The CDR3 DNA sequence: TGTGCCAGCAGTTACTCGAGGACTAGTAATGAGCAGTTCTTC. Protein: CASSYSRTSNEQFF.

As regards this clone: Other DNA sequences in this sample translate to the same CDR3. The rearrangement links TRBV6-6 to TRBJ2-5, with no clear D. The CDR3 contains 12 residues. The V end was cut by 2 bases, the J end by 5 bases, with 6 bases between. CDR1 MNHNY and CDR2 SVGAGI come from the germline V gene (reference sequence). The DNA for the CDR3 is TGTGCCAGCAGTTACGCTGCTGAGACCCAGTACTTC. Protein sequence: CASSYAAETQYF.

The V gene is TRBV28, the J gene TRBJ2-7; D gene ambiguous. This CDR3 contains 14 residues. Germline CDR1 MDHEN, CDR2 SYDVKM. V shed 2 bases and J shed 2 bases, with 10 bases lying between them. CDR3 sequence: CASSLTGRPYEQYF. DNA for the CDR3: TGTGCCAGCAGTTTAACTGGACGGCCCTACGAGCAGTACTTC.

This sequence joins TRBV30 and TRBJ1-1, with D tentatively TRBD1 (6 bases). Germline lookup yields CDR1 GTSNPN and CDR2 SVGIG (reference sequence). V was trimmed by 1 base and J by 11 bases, leaving 14 bases between them. The CDR3 covers 12 residues. CDR3 in amino acids: CAWSGGPGYAFF. CDR3 coding DNA: TGTGCCTGGAGTGGGGGGCCGGGGTACGCTTTCTTT.